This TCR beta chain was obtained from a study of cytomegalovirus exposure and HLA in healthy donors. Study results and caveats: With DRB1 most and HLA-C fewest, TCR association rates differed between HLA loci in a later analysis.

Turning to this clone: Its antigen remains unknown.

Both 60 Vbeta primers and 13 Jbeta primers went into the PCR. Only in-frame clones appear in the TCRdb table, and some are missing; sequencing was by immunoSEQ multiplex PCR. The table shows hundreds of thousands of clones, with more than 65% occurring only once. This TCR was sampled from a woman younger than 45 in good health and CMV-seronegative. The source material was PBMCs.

The DNA of the CDR3 is TGCGCCAGCAGCCGAGCTCCGACGACAGGGAGCACAGATACGCAGTATTTT. It codes for CASSRAPTTGSTDTQYF. The chain is built from TRBV4-1 and TRBJ2-3; TRBD1 matches at 7 bases. V was pared by 4 bases and J by 0 bases, with 10 bases of the junction left unmatched. Germline loops: CDR1 MGHRA, CDR2 YSYEKL. The CDR3 spans 17 residues.